The 24 T cell receptor beta chains reported below all come from one sample, sequenced in a study of cytomegalovirus exposure and HLA in healthy donors. The PCR used 60 Vbeta and 13 Jbeta primers. Sequenced by immunoSEQ multiplex PCR; TCRdb stores in-frame clones only, minus some. The data show 130,000 to 150,000 clones, about three quarters seen once. The source material was PBMCs. Source of these receptors: a man aged 40-55 years in good health and CMV-seropositive.

The chain recombines TRBV6-1 with TRBJ2-6; maybe TRBD2 (5 bases). V was pared by 7 bases and J by 0 bases, with 10 bases between. Germline CDR1 MNHNS, CDR2 SASEGT. The CDR3 is 15 residues long. CDR3 in amino acids: CASNPGNSGANVLTF. The CDR3 DNA follows: TGTGCCAGCAACCCGGGAAACTCTGGGGCCAACGTCCTGACTTTC.

With respect to this clone: Without the conserved terminal phenylalanine or tryptophan, this CDR3 likely stems from a read error. The DNA is omitted, as the CDR3 cannot be located on it reliably, and the CDR3 follows TCRdb's listing. The J gene is TRBJ2-7, the V gene TRBV7-2; no DNA check was done on the table's D call, TRBD2. The CDR3 spans 12 residues, counting both ends. In germline, CDR1 is SGHTA, CDR2 FQGNSA. The CDR3 protein is CASSLAAAGPQD.

This chain connects TRBV15 to TRBJ2-7; TRBD2 matches at 11 bases. CDR1 and CDR2 (germline): LNHNV, YYDKDF (reference sequence). V trimming: 4 bases; J trimming: 2 bases; junction bases outside the gene matches: 4. The CDR3 is 15 amino acids. In DNA form, the CDR3 reads TGTGCCACCAGCAATGCGGGACTAGCGGCCTACGAGCAGTACTTC. Translation: CATSNAGLAAYEQYF. The full variable domain, rest sourced from reference TRBV15 and TRBJ2-7, is DAMVIQNPRYQVTQFGKPVTLSCSQTLNHNVMYWYQQKSSQAPKLLFHYYDKDFNNEADTPDNFQSRRPNTSFCFLDIRSPGLGDTAMYLCATSNAGLAAYEQYFGPGTRLTVT.

The CDR3 protein is CASSPQPGGDYGYTF. The CDR3, as DNA: TGCGCCAGCAGCCCCCAACCAGGGGGCGACTATGGCTACACCTTC. V usage is TRBV4-1 and J usage is TRBJ1-2; 8 nucleotides agree with TRBD1. V was pared by 4 bases and J by 3 bases, with 7 bases of the junction left unmatched. This CDR3 contains 15 residues. Germline CDR1 MGHRA, CDR2 YSYEKL.

This clone was seen a handful of times. This sequence joins TRBV5-1 and TRBJ1-1, with a tentative D call TRBD1 (6 bases). The V gene lost 7 bases and the J gene lost 4 bases, with 14 bases spanning the gap. Germline V gene lookup returns CDR1 SGHRS and CDR2 YFSETQ. The CDR3 loop spans 13 amino acids. CDR3 protein: CASYWTDSTEAFF. For the CDR3, the DNA is TGCGCCAGCTATTGGACAGACTCCACTGAAGCTTTCTTT.

V is TRBV19 and J is TRBJ2-3; TRBD2 is a possible D gene (6 bases). Germline assignment: CDR1 LNHDA and CDR2 SQIVND (reference sequence). V gave up 4 bases and J gave up 5 bases, with 13 bases separating them. The CDR3 has 14 residues. CDR3 in amino acids: CASSTGSGEDTQYF. DNA of the CDR3: TGTGCCAGTAGTACCGGGAGTGGTGAAGATACGCAGTATTTT.

CDR3: CASTGTSVNQPQHF. CDR3 sequence (DNA): TGTGCCAGTACGGGGACAAGTGTCAATCAGCCCCAGCATTTT. The gene calls are TRBV19 and TRBJ1-5; TRBD1 might be the D (6 bases). Trimming took off 7 bases at V and 3 bases at J, with 13 bases between the two ends. Germline V gene lookup returns CDR1 LNHDA and CDR2 SQIVND (reference sequence). The CDR3 length is 14 residues. The whole variable domain, filled in from reference TRBV19 and TRBJ1-5, reads DGGITQSPKYLFRKEGQNVTLSCEQNLNHDAMYWYRQDPGQGLRLIYYSQIVNDFQKGDIAEGYSVSREKKESFPLTVTSAQKNPTAFYLCASTGTSVNQPQHFGDGTRLSIL.

The chain joins TRBV7-9 to TRBJ2-7; possibly TRBD1 for D (6 bases). V dropped 1 base and J dropped 5 bases, with 15 bases sitting between them. CDR1 and CDR2 (germline): SEHNR, FQNEAQ (reference sequence). The CDR3 spans 15 residues. As DNA, the CDR3 is TGTGCCAGCAGCTTAGAACCTACAGGGTACCACGAGCAGTACTTC. It specifies CASSLEPTGYHEQYF.

The chain has TRBV9 and TRBJ2-3, with 10 bases aligning to TRBD2. This CDR3 is 15 amino acids long. V was pared by 3 bases and J by 4 bases, with 5 bases of the junction left unmatched. Germline V gives CDR1 SGDLS, CDR2 YYNGEE. The CDR3 region has the DNA TGTGCCAGCAGCGCTCTAGCGGGAGCCCCAGATACGCAGTATTTT. It is translated as CASSALAGAPDTQYF.

Worth noting for this clone: Sequence at one end of the junction differs from germline and may be a read error. This chain joins TRBV5-1 and TRBJ2-6, with a weak D call TRBD2 (6 bases). Germline V lookup: CDR1 SGHRS, CDR2 YFSETQ. The CDR3 is 17 residues long. In DNA, the CDR3 is TGCGCCAGCAGCCTCCGATCGACTAGTGCTGGGGCCAACGGCCTGACTTTC. This gives the protein CASSLRSTSAGANGLTF. Looking up the rest from reference TRBV5-1 and TRBJ2-6 gives the full variable domain: KAGVTQTPRYLIKTRGQQVTLSCSPISGHRSVSWYQQTPGQGLQFLFEYFSETQRNKGNFPGRFSGRQFSNSRSEMNVSTLELGDSALYLCASSLRSTSAGANGLTFGAGSRLTVL.

This clone was seen only once. This rearrangement joins TRBV18 to TRBJ2-7; possible D gene TRBD2, 5 bases. The ends were cut back, 3 bases at V and 6 bases at J, with 15 bases in the middle. The CDR3 is 14 amino acids. Germline CDR1 is KGHSH and CDR2 is LQKENI. CDR3 nucleotide sequence: TGTGCCAGCTCACCGCGAGGGAGTAACAGCGAGCAGTACTTC. This sequence encodes CASSPRGSNSEQYF. The full variable domain, its missing parts supplied by reference TRBV18 and TRBJ2-7, is NAGVMQNPRHLVRRRGQEARLRCSPMKGHSHVYWYRQLPEEGLKFMVYLQKENIIDESGMPKERFSAEFPKEGPSILRIQQVVRGDSAAYFCASSPRGSNSEQYFGPGTRLTVT.

CDR3 region: CASSPDRVNQPQHF. Written as DNA, the CDR3 is TGTGCCAGCAGCCCGGACAGGGTAAATCAGCCCCAGCATTTT. The genes are TRBV2 and TRBJ1-5, with 8 bases that match TRBD1. The ends lost 6 bases at V and 4 bases at J; junction bases unmatched: 5. Germline CDR1 SNHLY, CDR2 FYNNEI. This CDR3 has 14 amino acids.

This chain uses TRBV5-1 with TRBJ1-2, with D possibly matching TRBD1 (5 bases). Trimming pared 0 bases from V and 3 bases from J, leaving 9 bases between. The CDR3 totals 14 residues. Germline lookup yields CDR1 SGHRS and CDR2 YFSETQ. This chain's CDR3 is CASSLDRHHYGYTF. The DNA of the CDR3 is TGCGCCAGCAGCTTGGACAGGCACCACTATGGCTACACCTTC.

The chain recombines TRBV7-9 with TRBJ2-2; D not certain. The CDR3 is 14 amino acids. Germline CDR1 is SEHNR and CDR2 is FQNEAQ (reference sequence). V was clipped by 5 bases and J by 7 bases, with 14 bases between them. CDR3 sequence reads: CASSPGSMSGELFF. CDR3 bases: TGTGCCAGCAGCCCAGGATCAATGAGCGGGGAGCTGTTTTTT.

This chain links TRBV10-3 with TRBJ1-2, with a possible D match to TRBD1 (6 bases). This CDR3 has 13 amino acids. CDR1 is ENHRY and CDR2 is SYGVKD in the germline V gene. V was pared by 8 bases and J by 3 bases, with 13 bases between. The CDR3 loop reads CAIQVGADYGYTF. CDR3 DNA: TGTGCCATCCAGGTGGGGGCAGACTATGGCTACACCTTC.

The chain's CDR3 is CASSLDRLGRETQYF. CDR3 coding DNA: TGCGCCAGCAGCTTGGATCGACTAGGTAGAGAGACCCAGTACTTC. The chain combines TRBV5-1 with TRBJ2-5, with D maybe TRBD2 (6 bases). CDR3 size: 15 residues. Germline V lookup: CDR1 SGHRS, CDR2 YFSETQ. V was pared by 0 bases and J by 4 bases, with 13 bases between.

This clone has just a few counts. The J gene is TRBJ1-1, the V gene TRBV13, with 8 bases matching TRBD1. The length of the CDR3 is 13 residues. CDR1 PRHDT and CDR2 FYEKMQ come from the germline V gene (reference sequence). The J segment lost 5 bases and the V segment lost 3 bases, leaving 2 bases of the junction unmatched. In DNA, the CDR3 is TGTGCCAGCAGCTTTACAGGGGGAACTGAAGCTTTCTTT. Amino acid sequence: CASSFTGGTEAFF.

This chain connects TRBV15 to TRBJ2-2; TRBD1 is a possible D gene (6 bases). Trimming removed 7 bases at V and 1 base at J, with 34 bases between. Germline V lookup: CDR1 LNHNV, CDR2 YYDKDF (reference sequence). The CDR3 is 22 amino acids. CDR3 in amino acids: CATNLPDGQGPLLAGNTGELFF. The DNA of the CDR3 is TGTGCCACCAACTTACCGGACGGGCAGGGGCCGCTGTTGGCCGGGAACACCGGGGAGCTGTTTTTT. Variable domain in full (rest from reference TRBV15 and TRBJ2-2): DAMVIQNPRYQVTQFGKPVTLSCSQTLNHNVMYWYQQKSSQAPKLLFHYYDKDFNNEADTPDNFQSRRPNTSFCFLDIRSPGLGDTAMYLCATNLPDGQGPLLAGNTGELFFGEGSRLTVL.

The gene calls are TRBV5-1 and TRBJ1-6; 11 bases agree with TRBD1. J gave up 0 bases and V 4 bases, and 9 bases lay outside the gene matches. Germline V gene data show CDR1 as SGHRS and CDR2 as YFSETQ. The length of the CDR3 is 19 residues. CDR3 nucleotides: TGCGCCAGCAGCGCCGGGACAGGGGGATCTAGCTCCTATAATTCACCCCTCCACTTT. Its translation: CASSAGTGGSSSYNSPLHF.

V gene TRBV4-1 combines with J gene TRBJ1-2; tentatively, D is TRBD1 (5 bases). Trimming cost V 3 bases and J 6 bases, with 8 bases left between them. The CDR3 loop spans 12 amino acids. Germline CDR1 MGHRA, CDR2 YSYEKL. The CDR3 sequence: CASSHGGDGYTF. The CDR3 DNA reads as TGCGCCAGCAGCCATGGGGGGGATGGCTACACCTTC.

V and J are TRBV7-2 and TRBJ2-1, with 13 bases that match TRBD2. V was pared by 5 bases and J by 10 bases, with 8 bases of the junction left unmatched. There are 15 residues in the CDR3. Germline values: CDR1 SGHTA, CDR2 FQGNSA. The CDR3 spells CASSPRLAGGREQFF. As DNA, the CDR3 is TGTGCCAGCAGCCCTCGACTAGCGGGAGGACGGGAGCAGTTCTTC.

This sequence joins TRBV7-9 and TRBJ2-5; D gene ambiguous. Germline CDR1 and CDR2: SEHNR and FQNEAQ (reference sequence). Trimming removed 5 bases at V and 5 bases at J, with 15 bases between. CDR3 size: 14 residues. The chain's CDR3 is CASSPLLSSETQYF. The CDR3 DNA is TGTGCCAGCAGCCCTCTCCTATCCTCGGAGACCCAGTACTTC.

This clone came up once. The rearrangement links TRBV15 to TRBJ2-3, with 12 positions matching TRBD1. V lost 5 bases, J lost 4 bases, and 7 bases stayed unmatched. Germline values: CDR1 LNHNV, CDR2 YYDKDF (reference sequence). The CDR3 has 16 amino acids. The CDR3 coding sequence is TGTGCCACCAGCGGGTCCGGGACAGGGGGCTCAGATACGCAGTATTTT. Translation: CATSGSGTGGSDTQYF.

This clone occurred a few times. This chain uses TRBV27 with TRBJ2-5, with 9 nucleotides matching TRBD1. This CDR3 is 15 amino acids long. Germline CDR1 MNHEY, CDR2 SMNVEV (reference sequence). The V gene end was trimmed by 5 bases and the J gene end by 1 base; junction bases not matched to a gene: 5. The CDR3 loop is CASSQDRGIQETQYF. CDR3 sequence (DNA): TGTGCCAGCAGTCAAGACAGGGGGATCCAAGAGACCCAGTACTTC.